This is a list of T cell receptor beta chains from one sample in a study of blood T cell repertoires in COVID-19. The assay was immunoSEQ multiplex PCR, and TCRdb's table has in-frame clones only and misses some. The table records 200,000 to 250,000 clones, 82% of them present only once. Sequenced: peripheral blood. The source is a woman at least 80 years old with COVID-19, enrolled during active disease. CDR3s include the opening cysteine and the closing phenylalanine or tryptophan. The D gene is left open where the match is weak. The size entry is marked missing in some rows and otherwise reads once, few, many or a size class.

>NA|TRBD1|TRBV5-1
CASGRDREFTPHF
>NA|TRBD2|TRBV28
CASSLAGGKDEQYF
>NA|NA|TRBV7-2
CASSFPGYSEQYF
>NA|NA|TRBV24-1
CATRDTYGYTF
>NA|NA|TRBV30
CAWGGRGSYGYTF
>NA|NA|TRBV6-6
CASSQTSNTEAFF
>NA|NA|TRBV18
CASSPAGLNTEAFF
>NA|TRBD1|TRBV30
CAWKDRGRVGGYTF
>NA|TRBD1|TRBV10-3
CAISKQGSGGYTF
>NA|NA|TRBV30
CAWTPYTGELFF
>NA|NA|TRBV25-1
CASSPTGGGPEAFF
>once|TRBD1|TRBV7-2
CASSPEPGQGVQYF
>many|NA|TRBV10-3
CAISYSGNQPQHF